The entry below gives a single T cell receptor (beta chain) sequence along with its context. The target antigen is unknown. This specimen comes from a study of identical twins. Regarding the study as a whole: The same donors were not followed; conclusions instead depended on cross-sectional statistical analysis.

A universal primer site came from template switching; cDNA carried unique molecular identifiers. MiXCR, run by TCRdb on the 5' RACE reads, gives a single entry per CDR3 protein. The table has 420,000 or so distinct CDR3 sequences, less than 20% seen once. This CDR3 is built from 12 residues. Per germline, CDR1 DFQATT and CDR2 SNEGSKA (reference sequence). The chain carries TRBV20-1 and TRBJ2-7, with D hard to call. Sequencing was done on a sample of naive T cells sorted from blood. This TCR came from a man aged 45-65 years in good health. The CDR3 spells CRPNEKSYEQYF. In nucleotides, the CDR3 is TGCAGACCGAACGAGAAGTCCTACGAGCAGTACTTC.